This TCR beta chain was identified during a study of T cells expressing NK-cell markers. TCRdb processed the 5' RACE reads again and assigns one entry to each CDR3 protein, with no DNA. The sample features about 450,000 distinct CDR3 sequences, with approximately 7% in its top ten. Germline CDR1 SQVTM, CDR2 ANQGSEA. The CDR3 spans 12 residues. Material: blood T cells: a sorted CD56 or NKG2C T cell subset, CD4+ or CD8+ T cells, or bulk PBMC T cells (not recorded which). The source is a woman between 18 and 70 years old in good health. This chain connects TRBV29-1 to TRBJ1-3. The CDR3 sequence: CSVVHQGNTIYF.